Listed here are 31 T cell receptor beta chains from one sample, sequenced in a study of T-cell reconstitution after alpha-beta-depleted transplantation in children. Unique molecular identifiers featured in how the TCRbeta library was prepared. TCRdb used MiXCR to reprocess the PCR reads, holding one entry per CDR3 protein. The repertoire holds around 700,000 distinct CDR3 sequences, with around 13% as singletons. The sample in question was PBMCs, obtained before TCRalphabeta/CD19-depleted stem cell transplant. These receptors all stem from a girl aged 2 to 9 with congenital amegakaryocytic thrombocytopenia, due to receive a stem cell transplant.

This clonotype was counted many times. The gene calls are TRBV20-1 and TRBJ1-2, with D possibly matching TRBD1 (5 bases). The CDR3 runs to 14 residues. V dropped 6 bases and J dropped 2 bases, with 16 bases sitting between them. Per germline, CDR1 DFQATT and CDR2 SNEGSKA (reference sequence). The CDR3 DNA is TGCAGTGCCGCATCAGACAGATCGAACTATGGCTACACCTTC. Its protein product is CSAASDRSNYGYTF.

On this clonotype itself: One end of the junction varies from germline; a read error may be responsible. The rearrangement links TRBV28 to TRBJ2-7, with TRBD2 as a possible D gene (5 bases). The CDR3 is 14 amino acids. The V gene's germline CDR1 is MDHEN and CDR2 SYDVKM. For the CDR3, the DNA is TGTGCCAGCGGAGAAAGGGAGAGCTCCTACGAGCAGTCCTTC. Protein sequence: CASGERESSYEQSF.

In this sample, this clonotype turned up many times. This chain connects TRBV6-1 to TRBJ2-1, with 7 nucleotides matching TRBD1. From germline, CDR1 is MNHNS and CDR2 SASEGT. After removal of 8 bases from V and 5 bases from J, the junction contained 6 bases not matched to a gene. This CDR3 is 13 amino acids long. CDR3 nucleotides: TGTGCCAGCTCACGGGACAGAAACAATGAGCAGTTCTTC. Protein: CASSRDRNNEQFF.

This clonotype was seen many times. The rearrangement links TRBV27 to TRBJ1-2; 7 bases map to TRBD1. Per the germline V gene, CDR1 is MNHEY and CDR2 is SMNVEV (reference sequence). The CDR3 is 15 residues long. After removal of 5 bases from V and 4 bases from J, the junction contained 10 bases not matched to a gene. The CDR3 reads CASSHGDSQSYGYTF. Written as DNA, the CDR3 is TGTGCCAGCAGTCACGGGGACAGCCAGAGCTATGGCTACACCTTC.

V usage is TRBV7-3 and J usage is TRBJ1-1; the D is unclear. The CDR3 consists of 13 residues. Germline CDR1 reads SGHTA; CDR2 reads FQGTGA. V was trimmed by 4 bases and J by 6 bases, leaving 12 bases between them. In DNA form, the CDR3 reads TGTGCCAGCAGCTCAATGCTCCAGTCTGAAGCTTTCTTT. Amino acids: CASSSMLQSEAFF.

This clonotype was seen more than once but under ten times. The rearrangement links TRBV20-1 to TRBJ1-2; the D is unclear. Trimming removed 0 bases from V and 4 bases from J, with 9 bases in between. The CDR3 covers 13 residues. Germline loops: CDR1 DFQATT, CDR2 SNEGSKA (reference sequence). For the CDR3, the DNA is TGCAGTGCTAGAGAAGAGACCTCCTATGGCTACACCTTC. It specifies CSAREETSYGYTF.

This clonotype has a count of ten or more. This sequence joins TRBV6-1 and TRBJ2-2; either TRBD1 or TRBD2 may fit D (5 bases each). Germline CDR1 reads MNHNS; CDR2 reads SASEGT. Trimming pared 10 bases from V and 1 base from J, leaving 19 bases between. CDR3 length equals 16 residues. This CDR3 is CAIAMGRWGNTGELFF. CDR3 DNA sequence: TGTGCCATCGCCATGGGACGGTGGGGGAACACCGGGGAGCTGTTTTTT.

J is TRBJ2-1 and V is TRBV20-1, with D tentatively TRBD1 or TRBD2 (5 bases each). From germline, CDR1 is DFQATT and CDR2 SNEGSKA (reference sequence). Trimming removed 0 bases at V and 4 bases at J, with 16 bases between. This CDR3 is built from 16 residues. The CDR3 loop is CSARDLGPSLYNEQFF. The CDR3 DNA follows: TGCAGTGCTAGAGATCTGGGACCCTCTTTATACAATGAGCAGTTCTTC.

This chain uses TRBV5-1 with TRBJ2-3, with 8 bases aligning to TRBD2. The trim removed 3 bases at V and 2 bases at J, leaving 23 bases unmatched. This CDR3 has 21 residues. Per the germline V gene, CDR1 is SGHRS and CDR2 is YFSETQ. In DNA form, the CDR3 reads TGCGCCAGCAGCTCCAACCTATCACTGAGCGGGAGAACGAGGGCCACAGATACGCAGTATTTT. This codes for CASSSNLSLSGRTRATDTQYF.

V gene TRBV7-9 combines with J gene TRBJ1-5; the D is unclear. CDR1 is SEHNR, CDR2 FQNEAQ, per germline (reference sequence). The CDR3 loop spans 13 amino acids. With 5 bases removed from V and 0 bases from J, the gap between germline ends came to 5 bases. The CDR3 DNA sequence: TGTGCCAGCAGCGAATATAGCAATCAGCCCCAGCATTTT. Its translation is CASSEYSNQPQHF.

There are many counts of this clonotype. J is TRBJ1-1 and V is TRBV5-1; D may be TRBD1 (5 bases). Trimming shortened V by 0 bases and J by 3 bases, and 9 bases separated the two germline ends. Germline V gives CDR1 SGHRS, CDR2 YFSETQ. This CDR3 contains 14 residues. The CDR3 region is CASSLVRGDTEAFF. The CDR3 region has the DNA TGCGCCAGCAGCTTGGTTCGAGGGGACACTGAAGCTTTCTTT.

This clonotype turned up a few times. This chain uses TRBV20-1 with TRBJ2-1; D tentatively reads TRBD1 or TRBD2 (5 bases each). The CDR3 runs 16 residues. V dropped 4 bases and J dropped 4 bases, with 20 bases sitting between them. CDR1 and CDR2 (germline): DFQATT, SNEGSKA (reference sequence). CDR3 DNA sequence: TGCAGTGCTACTCCCCTTGGGGGATCAGCTTACAATGAGCAGTTCTTC. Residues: CSATPLGGSAYNEQFF.

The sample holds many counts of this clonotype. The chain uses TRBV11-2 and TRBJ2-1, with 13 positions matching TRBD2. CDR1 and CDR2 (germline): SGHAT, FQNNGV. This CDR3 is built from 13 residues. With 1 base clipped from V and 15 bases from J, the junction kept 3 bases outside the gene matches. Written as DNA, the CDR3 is TGTGCCAGCAGCTTAGGACTAGCGGGAGGTACGTTCTTC. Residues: CASSLGLAGGTFF.

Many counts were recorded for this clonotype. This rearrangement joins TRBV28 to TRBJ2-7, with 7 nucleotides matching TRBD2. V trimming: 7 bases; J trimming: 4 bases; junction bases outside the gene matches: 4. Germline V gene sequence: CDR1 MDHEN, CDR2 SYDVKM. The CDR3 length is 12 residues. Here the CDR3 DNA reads TGTGCCAGCACCTTGGGAGGGTACGAGCAGTACTTC. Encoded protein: CASTLGGYEQYF. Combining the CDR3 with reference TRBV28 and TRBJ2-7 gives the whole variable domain DVKVTQSSRYLVKRTGEKVFLECVQDMDHENMFWYRQDPGLGLRLIYFSYDVKMKEKGDIPEGYSVSREKKERFSLILESASTNQTSMYLCASTLGGYEQYFGPGTRLTVT.

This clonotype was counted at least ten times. Here the CDR3 DNA reads TGTGCCAGCAGGGGCGGTAGCTCCTACGAGCAGTACTTC. This translates into CASRGGSSYEQYF. The chain uses TRBV12-3 or TRBV12-4 and TRBJ2-7; no firm D call. The V end lost 6 bases, the J end lost 0 bases, and 9 bases lay between the germline ends. This CDR3 has 13 residues.

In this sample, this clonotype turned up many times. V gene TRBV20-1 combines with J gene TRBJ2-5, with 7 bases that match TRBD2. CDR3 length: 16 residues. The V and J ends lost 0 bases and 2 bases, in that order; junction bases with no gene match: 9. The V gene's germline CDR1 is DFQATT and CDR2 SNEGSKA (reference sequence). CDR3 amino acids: CSARDWEAGIQETQYF. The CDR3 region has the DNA TGCAGTGCTAGAGATTGGGAAGCGGGAATACAAGAGACCCAGTACTTC.

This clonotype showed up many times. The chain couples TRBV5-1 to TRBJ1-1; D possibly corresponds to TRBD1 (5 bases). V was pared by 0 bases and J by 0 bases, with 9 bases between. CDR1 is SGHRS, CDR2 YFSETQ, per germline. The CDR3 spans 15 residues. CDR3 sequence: CASSLEQAMNTEAFF. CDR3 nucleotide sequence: TGCGCCAGCAGCTTGGAACAGGCGATGAACACTGAAGCTTTCTTT.

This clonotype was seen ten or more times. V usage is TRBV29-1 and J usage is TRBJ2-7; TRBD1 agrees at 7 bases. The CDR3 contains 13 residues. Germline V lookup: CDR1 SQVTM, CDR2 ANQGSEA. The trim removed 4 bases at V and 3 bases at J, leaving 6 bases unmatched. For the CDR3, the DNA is TGCAGCGTTGGTACAGGGGTGGGCTACGAGCAGTACTTC. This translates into CSVGTGVGYEQYF.

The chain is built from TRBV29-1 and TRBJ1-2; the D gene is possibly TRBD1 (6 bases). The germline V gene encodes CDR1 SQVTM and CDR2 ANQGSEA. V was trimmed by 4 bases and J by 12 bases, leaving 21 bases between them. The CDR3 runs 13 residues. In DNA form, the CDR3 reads TGCAGCGTTGCTCGGATCGGGACACCATGGGACACCTTC. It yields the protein CSVARIGTPWDTF. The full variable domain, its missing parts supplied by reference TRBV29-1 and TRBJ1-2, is SAVISQKPSRDICQRGTSLTIQCQVDSQVTMMFWYRQQPGQSLTLIATANQGSEATYESGFVIDKFPISRPNLTFSTLTVSNMSPEDSSIYLCSVARIGTPWDTFGSGTRLTVV.

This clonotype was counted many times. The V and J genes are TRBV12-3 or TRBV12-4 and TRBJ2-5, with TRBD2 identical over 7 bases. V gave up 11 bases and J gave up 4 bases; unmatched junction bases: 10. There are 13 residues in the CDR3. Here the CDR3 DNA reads TGTGCCTCGGGGGGTAGTCAAGGAGAGACCCAGTACTTC. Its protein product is CASGGSQGETQYF.

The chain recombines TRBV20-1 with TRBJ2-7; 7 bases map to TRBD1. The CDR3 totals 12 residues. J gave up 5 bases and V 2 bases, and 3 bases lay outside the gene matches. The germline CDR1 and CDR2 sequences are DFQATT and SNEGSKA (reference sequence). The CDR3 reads CSARQGGHEQYF. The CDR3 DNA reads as TGCAGTGCTAGACAAGGGGGCCACGAGCAGTACTTC.

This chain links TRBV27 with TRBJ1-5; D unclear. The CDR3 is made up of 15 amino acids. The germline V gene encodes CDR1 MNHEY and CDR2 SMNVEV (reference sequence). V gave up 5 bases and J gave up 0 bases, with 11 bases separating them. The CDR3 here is CASSPARGSNQPQHF. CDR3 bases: TGTGCCAGCAGTCCCGCCCGGGGTAGCAATCAGCCCCAGCATTTT.

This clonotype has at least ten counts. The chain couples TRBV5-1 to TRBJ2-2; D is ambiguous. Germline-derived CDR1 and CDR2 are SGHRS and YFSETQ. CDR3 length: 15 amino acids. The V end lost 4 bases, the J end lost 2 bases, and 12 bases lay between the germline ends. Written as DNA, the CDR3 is TGCGCCAGCAGCGTAAGTGGCACCAACACCGGGGAGCTGTTTTTT. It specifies CASSVSGTNTGELFF.

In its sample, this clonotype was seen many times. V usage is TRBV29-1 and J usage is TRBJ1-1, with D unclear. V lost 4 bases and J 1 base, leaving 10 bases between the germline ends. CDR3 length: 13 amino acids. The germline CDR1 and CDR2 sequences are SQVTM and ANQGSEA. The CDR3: CSVADGGNTEAFF. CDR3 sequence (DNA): TGCAGCGTTGCCGACGGAGGGAACACTGAAGCTTTCTTT.

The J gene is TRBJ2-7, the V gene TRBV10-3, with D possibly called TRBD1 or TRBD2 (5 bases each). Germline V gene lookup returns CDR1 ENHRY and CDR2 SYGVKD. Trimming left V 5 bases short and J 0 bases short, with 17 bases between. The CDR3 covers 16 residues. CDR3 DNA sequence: TGTGCCATCAGTCGGGGTTACAGGCATACCTCCTACGAGCAGTACTTC. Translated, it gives CAISRGYRHTSYEQYF.

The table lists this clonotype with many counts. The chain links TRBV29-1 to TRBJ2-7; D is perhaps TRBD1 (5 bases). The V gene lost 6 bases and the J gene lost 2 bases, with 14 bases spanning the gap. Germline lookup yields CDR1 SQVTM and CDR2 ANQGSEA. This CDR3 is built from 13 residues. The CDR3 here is CSVRRDGPYEQYF. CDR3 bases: TGCAGCGTCCGCAGGGATGGCCCCTACGAGCAGTACTTC.

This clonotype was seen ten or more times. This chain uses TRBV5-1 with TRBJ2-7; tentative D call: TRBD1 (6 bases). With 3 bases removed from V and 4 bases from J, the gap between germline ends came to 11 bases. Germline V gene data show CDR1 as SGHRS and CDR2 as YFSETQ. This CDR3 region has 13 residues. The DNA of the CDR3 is TGCGCCAGCAGCTCGCAGGGGCTGTACGAGCAGTACTTC. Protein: CASSSQGLYEQYF.

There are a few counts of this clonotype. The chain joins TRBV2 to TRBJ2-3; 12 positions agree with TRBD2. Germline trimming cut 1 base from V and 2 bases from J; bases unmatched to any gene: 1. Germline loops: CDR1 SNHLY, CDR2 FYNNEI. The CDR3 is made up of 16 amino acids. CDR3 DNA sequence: TGTGCCAGCAGTGAAGGACTAGCGGGAGACACAGATACGCAGTATTTT. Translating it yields CASSEGLAGDTDTQYF.

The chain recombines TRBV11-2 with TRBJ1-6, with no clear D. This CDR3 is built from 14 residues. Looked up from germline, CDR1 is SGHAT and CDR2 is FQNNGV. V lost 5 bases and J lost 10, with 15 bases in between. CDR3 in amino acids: CASSEGPTGSPLHF. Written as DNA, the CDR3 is TGTGCCAGCAGCGAAGGGCCGACGGGGTCACCCCTCCACTTT. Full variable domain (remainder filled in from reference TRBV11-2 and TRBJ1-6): EAGVAQSPRYKIIEKRQSVAFWCNPISGHATLYWYQQILGQGPKLLIQFQNNGVVDDSQLPKDRFSAERLKGVDSTLKIQPAKLEDSAVYLCASSEGPTGSPLHFGNGTRLTVT.

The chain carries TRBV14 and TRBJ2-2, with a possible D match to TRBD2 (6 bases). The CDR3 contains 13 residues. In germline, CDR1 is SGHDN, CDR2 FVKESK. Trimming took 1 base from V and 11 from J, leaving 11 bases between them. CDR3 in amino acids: CASSQGGVIELFF. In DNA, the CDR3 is TGTGCCAGCAGCCAAGGCGGGGTGATAGAGCTGTTTTTT.

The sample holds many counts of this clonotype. CDR3 in DNA: TGCAGTGCTAGAGCTGTAGCGGGAGGCTCCGTAAGCACAGATACGCAGTATTTT. Its protein product is CSARAVAGGSVSTDTQYF. The J gene is TRBJ2-3, the V gene TRBV20-1; 10 positions agree with TRBD2. V was pared by 1 base and J by 0 bases, with 10 bases of the junction left unmatched. The length of the CDR3 is 18 residues. The germline CDR1 and CDR2 sequences are DFQATT and SNEGSKA (reference sequence).